Below, 10 T cell receptor beta chains from the same sample are listed, as sequenced in a study of blood T cell repertoires in COVID-19. Assay: immunoSEQ multiplex PCR; the TCRdb copy retains only in-frame clones and omits some. Of around 160,000 clones in the sample, about 86% were seen once. Sequencing was carried out using peripheral blood. The source of these receptors is an elderly woman with acute or convalescent COVID-19.

Concerning this clone itself: One end of the junction does not line up with germline, which may come from a read error. This rearrangement joins TRBV28 to TRBJ1-2; 11 nucleotides align to TRBD1. CDR3 length: 13 residues. From germline, CDR1 is MDHEN and CDR2 SYDVKM. Written as DNA, the CDR3 is TGTGCCAGCATCCCGGACAGGGGGCGTCTGGAGCTCTTC. Amino acids: CASIPDRGRLELF.

The rearrangement links TRBV7-2 to TRBJ1-1, with TRBD1 identical over 8 bases. The V gene's germline CDR1 is SGHTA and CDR2 FQGNSA. Trimming cost V 4 bases and J 1 base; bases outside gene matches: 5. The CDR3 is 15 residues long. CDR3 protein: CASSSTGARNTEAFF. The CDR3 DNA sequence: TGTGCCAGCAGCTCGACAGGGGCCAGGAACACTGAAGCTTTCTTT. The whole variable domain, remainder taken from reference TRBV7-2 and TRBJ1-1, is GAGVSQSPSNKVTEKGKDVELRCDPISGHTALYWYRQSLGQGLEFLIYFQGNSAPDKSGLPSDRFSAERTGGSVSTLTIQRTQQEDSAVYLCASSSTGARNTEAFFGQGTRLTVV.

The chain employs TRBV7-2 and TRBJ2-1; TRBD2 is a possible D gene (5 bases). CDR1 and CDR2 from the germline V gene are SGHTA and FQGNSA. V was cut by 2 bases and J by 9 bases, with 23 bases left in between. This CDR3 has 17 amino acids. The chain's CDR3 is CASSLSSTRGRIGEQFF. CDR3 DNA sequence: TGTGCCAGCAGCTTAAGCAGCACCAGAGGGCGCATCGGTGAGCAGTTCTTC.

The rearrangement joins TRBV29-1 to TRBJ2-5, with a tentative D call TRBD1 (6 bases). Germline CDR1 reads SQVTM; CDR2 reads ANQGSEA. Trimming removed 7 bases from V and 6 bases from J, with 12 bases in between. This CDR3 has 11 residues. The CDR3 nucleotides read TGCAGCGGCCGGGACACCCAGACCCAGTACTTC. Translated: CSGRDTQTQYF.

This clone was counted a single time. The chain combines TRBV19 with TRBJ2-7; TRBD2 matches 10 bases. The CDR3 consists of 15 residues. Germline CDR1 is LNHDA and CDR2 is SQIVND (reference sequence). The ends lost 5 bases at V and 7 bases at J; junction bases unmatched: 11. CDR3 loop: CASSPTGLAMLEQYF. CDR3 sequence (DNA): TGTGCCAGTAGTCCGACGGGACTAGCGATGTTAGAGCAGTACTTC.

This chain joins TRBV18 and TRBJ1-2, with TRBD1 matching 7 bases. The CDR3 is 16 residues long. Per the germline V gene, CDR1 is KGHSH and CDR2 is LQKENI. Germline trimming cut 1 base from V and 8 bases from J; bases unmatched to any gene: 13. CDR3: CASSPLRGQDFDGYTF. DNA for the CDR3: TGTGCCAGCTCACCACTTCGCGGACAGGACTTTGACGGCTACACCTTC.

The chain couples TRBV4-3 to TRBJ1-2; D not resolved. Germline V gene data show CDR1 as LGHNA and CDR2 as YSLEER. The ends were cut back, 0 bases at V and 7 bases at J, with 12 bases in the middle. This CDR3 is built from 14 residues. The CDR3 is CASSQETNGVGYTF. The DNA for the CDR3 is TGCGCCAGCAGCCAAGAAACGAATGGAGTTGGCTACACCTTC.

This clone has a single count. The chain uses TRBV7-2 and TRBJ1-6, with a tentative D call TRBD1 (5 bases). Germline V lookup: CDR1 SGHTA, CDR2 FQGNSA. This CDR3 comprises 16 residues. The V end was cut by 4 bases, the J end by 9 bases, with 19 bases between. The CDR3: CASSSLFAGPGSPLHF. Written as DNA, the CDR3 is TGTGCCAGCAGCTCGCTTTTTGCGGGGCCTGGTTCACCCCTCCACTTT.

V usage is TRBV28 and J usage is TRBJ2-1; 10 positions match TRBD2. CDR3 length equals 14 residues. V lost 6 bases and J lost 8; bases outside the gene matches: 7. Germline V gives CDR1 MDHEN, CDR2 SYDVKM. The CDR3 protein is CASSIAGGVDEQFF. CDR3 nucleotide sequence: TGTGCCAGCAGCATAGCGGGAGGAGTCGATGAGCAGTTCTTC.

To note about this clone: The junction departs from germline at one end; a sequencing error may be responsible. The V and J genes are TRBV7-7 and TRBJ1-1; 8 bases fit TRBD1. The CDR3 sequence is 18 residues long. Germline lookup yields CDR1 SSHAT and CDR2 FNYEAQ (reference sequence). The CDR3 DNA is TGTGCTAGCAGCTTCCCGATAAGTCGGACAGGGTGGCACACTGAAGCTTTCTTT. This gives the protein CASSFPISRTGWHTEAFF.